This record covers a single TCR beta chain. Its antigen is still unknown. The test was conducted at deep level. Replicate PCRs from sorted subsets contained about 200 ng DNA, which is tens of thousands of T cell genomes. TCRdb's table, derived via immunoSEQ multiplex PCR, lists solely in-frame clones and lacks some. The repertoire holds millions of clones, with over 85% as singletons. These data are taken from a study of shared clonotypes between healthy human individuals. Study-wide findings and caveats: A handful of donors showed sharing of about 4.8% of naive CD4 clonotypes. The rarefaction results pointed to incomplete sorted-subset sequencing despite large depth.

Trimming took 2 bases from V and 0 from J, leaving 11 bases between them. Germline V lookup: CDR1 SGHNT, CDR2 YYREEE (reference sequence). This CDR3 has 15 amino acids. This chain connects TRBV5-4 to TRBJ1-1, with D tentatively TRBD1 (6 bases). The origin of this receptor is a man aged 18 to 35 in good health. Sequenced: naive CD4+ T cells sorted from blood. Subset indicated: CD45RA+ positively selected. CDR3 sequence: CASSLQGSMNTEAFF. The DNA of the CDR3 is TGTGCCAGCAGCTTACAGGGATCCATGAACACTGAAGCTTTCTTT.